This T cell receptor beta chain came from a study of patients and donors after allogeneic stem cell transplantation. Each CDR3 protein is one row after TCRdb ran MiXCR on the RT-PCR reads. The sample lists about 110,000 distinct CDR3 sequences; roughly 35% were seen once. The CDR3 runs to 14 residues. The V and J ends lost 6 bases and 0 bases respectively, with 11 bases between them. Germline loops: CDR1 SQVTM, CDR2 ANQGSEA. The source material was blood, either unsorted or a sorted T cell fraction (not recorded which). The V call is TRBV29-1, the J call TRBJ2-2, with a possible D match to TRBD1 (5 bases). The sequence was collected from a human donor who was either an allogeneic HSCT recipient or a stem cell or donor lymphocyte infusion donor (not recorded which). It is not recorded whose cells these are; they may come from a transplant donor. The DNA of the CDR3 is TGCAGCGTAGTAGACAGAACGAACACCGGGGAGCTGTTTTTT. Amino acid sequence: CSVVDRTNTGELFF.